This T cell receptor (beta chain) was recorded in a study of blood T cell repertoires in COVID-19. Here immunoSEQ multiplex PCR was the method, and the copy in TCRdb shows in-frame clones only, minus some. The sample comprises about 74,000 clones, roughly 91% of which are singletons, and 25% to 30% rests with the top ten. The receptor's source is a woman older than 75 with active or convalescent COVID-19. The sequencing input was peripheral blood.

This CDR3 reads CASSYSGTGNYGYTF. As DNA, the CDR3 is TGTGCCAGCAGTTACTCGGGGACAGGGAACTATGGCTACACCTTC. The J gene is TRBJ1-2, the V gene TRBV6-5; 9 bases are a match to TRBD1. The CDR3 runs 15 residues. CDR1 and CDR2 from the germline V gene are MNHEY and SVGAGI. V gave up 0 bases and J gave up 2 bases; unmatched junction bases: 1.